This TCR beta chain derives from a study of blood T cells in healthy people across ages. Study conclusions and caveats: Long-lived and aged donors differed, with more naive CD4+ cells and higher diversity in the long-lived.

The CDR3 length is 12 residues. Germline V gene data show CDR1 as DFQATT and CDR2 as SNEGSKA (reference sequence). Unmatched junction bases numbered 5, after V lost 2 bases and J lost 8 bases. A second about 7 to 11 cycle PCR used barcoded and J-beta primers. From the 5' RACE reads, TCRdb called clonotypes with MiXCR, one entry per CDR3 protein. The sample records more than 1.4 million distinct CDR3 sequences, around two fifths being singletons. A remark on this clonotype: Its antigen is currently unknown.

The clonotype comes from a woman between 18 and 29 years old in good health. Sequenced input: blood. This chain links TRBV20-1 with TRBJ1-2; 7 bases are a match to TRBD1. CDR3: CSARRTGLGYTF. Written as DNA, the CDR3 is TGCAGTGCTAGAAGGACAGGCTTAGGCTACACCTTC.